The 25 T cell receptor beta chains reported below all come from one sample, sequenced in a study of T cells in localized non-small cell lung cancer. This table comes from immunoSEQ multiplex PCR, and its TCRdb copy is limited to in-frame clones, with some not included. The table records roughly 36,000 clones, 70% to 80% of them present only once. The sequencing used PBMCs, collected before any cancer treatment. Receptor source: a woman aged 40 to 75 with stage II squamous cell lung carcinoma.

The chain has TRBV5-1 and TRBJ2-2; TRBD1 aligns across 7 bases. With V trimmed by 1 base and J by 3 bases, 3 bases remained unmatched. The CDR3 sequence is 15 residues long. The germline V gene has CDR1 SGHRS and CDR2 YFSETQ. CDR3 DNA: TGCGCCAGCAGCTTGAGAGGGGGCGACACCGGGGAGCTGTTTTTT. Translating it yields CASSLRGGDTGELFF.

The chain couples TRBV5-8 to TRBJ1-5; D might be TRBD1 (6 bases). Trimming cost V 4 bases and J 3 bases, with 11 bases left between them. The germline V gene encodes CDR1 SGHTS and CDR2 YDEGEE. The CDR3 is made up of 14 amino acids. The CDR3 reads CASSQGQNNQPQHF. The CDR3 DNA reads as TGTGCCAGCAGCCAAGGACAGAACAATCAGCCCCAGCATTTT.

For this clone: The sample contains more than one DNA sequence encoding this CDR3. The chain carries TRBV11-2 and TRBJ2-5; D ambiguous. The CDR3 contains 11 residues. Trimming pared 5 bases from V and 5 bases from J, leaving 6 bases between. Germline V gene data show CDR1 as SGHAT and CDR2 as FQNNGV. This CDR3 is CASSLGETQYF. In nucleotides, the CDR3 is TGTGCCAGCAGCCTAGGGGAGACCCAGTACTTC.

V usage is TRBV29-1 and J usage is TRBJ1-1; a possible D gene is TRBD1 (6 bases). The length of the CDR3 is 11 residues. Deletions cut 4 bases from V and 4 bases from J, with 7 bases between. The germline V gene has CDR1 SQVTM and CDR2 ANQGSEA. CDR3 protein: CSVGRGTEAFF. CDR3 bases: TGCAGCGTTGGCAGGGGCACTGAAGCTTTCTTT.

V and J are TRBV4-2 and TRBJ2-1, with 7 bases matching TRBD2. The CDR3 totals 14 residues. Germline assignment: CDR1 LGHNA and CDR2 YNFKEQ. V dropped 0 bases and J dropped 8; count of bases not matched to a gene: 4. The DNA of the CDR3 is TGTGCCAGCAGCCAAGAATGGGGGGGGTATGAGCAGTTCTTC. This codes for CASSQEWGGYEQFF.

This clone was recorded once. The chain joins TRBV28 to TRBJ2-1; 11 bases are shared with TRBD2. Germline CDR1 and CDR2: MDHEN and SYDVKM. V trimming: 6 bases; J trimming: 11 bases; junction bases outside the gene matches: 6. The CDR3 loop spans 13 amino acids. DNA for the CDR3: TGTGCCAGCAGCTTAGCGGGGGGGCACCAGCAGTTCTTC. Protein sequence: CASSLAGGHQQFF. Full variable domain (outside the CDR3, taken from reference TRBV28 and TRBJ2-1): DVKVTQSSRYLVKRTGEKVFLECVQDMDHENMFWYRQDPGLGLRLIYFSYDVKMKEKGDIPEGYSVSREKKERFSLILESASTNQTSMYLCASSLAGGHQQFFGPGTRLTVL.

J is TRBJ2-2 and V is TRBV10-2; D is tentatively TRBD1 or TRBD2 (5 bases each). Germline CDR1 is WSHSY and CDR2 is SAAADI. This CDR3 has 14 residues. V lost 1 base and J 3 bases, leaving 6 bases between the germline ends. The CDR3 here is CASSELGDTGELFF. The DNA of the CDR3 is TGCGCCAGCAGTGAGTTGGGGGACACCGGGGAGCTGTTTTTT.

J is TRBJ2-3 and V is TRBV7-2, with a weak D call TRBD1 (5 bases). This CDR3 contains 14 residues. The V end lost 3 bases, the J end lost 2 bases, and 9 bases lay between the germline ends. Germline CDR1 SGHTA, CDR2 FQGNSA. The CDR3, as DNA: TGTGCCAGCAGCTTTTCAGGGTACACAGATACGCAGTATTTT. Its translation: CASSFSGYTDTQYF.

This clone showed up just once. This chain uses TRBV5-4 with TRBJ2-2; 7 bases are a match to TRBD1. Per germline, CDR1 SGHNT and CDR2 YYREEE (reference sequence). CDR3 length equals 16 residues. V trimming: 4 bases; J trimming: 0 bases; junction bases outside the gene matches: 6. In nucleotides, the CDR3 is TGTGCCAGCAGCATGACAGGGCTCGCGAACACCGGGGAGCTGTTTTTT. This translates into CASSMTGLANTGELFF.

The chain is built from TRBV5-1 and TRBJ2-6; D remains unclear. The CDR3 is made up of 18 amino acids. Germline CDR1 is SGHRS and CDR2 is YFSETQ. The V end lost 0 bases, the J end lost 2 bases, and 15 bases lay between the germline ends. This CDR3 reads CASSLESLTTTGANVLTF. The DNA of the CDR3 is TGCGCCAGCAGCTTGGAAAGTCTCACAACTACTGGGGCCAACGTCCTGACTTTC.

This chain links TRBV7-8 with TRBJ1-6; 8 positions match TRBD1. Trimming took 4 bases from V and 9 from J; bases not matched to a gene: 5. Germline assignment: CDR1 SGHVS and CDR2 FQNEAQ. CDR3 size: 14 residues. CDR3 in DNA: TGTGCCAGCAGCTCCCGGGACAGGTCTTCACCCCTCCACTTT. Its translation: CASSSRDRSSPLHF.

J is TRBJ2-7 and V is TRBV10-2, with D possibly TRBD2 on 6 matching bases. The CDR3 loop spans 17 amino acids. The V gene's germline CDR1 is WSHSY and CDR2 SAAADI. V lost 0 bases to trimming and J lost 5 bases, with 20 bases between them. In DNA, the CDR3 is TGCGCCAGCAGTGAGTCCGGACTACCGGCCGTTATGGACGAGCAGTACGTC. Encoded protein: CASSESGLPAVMDEQYV.

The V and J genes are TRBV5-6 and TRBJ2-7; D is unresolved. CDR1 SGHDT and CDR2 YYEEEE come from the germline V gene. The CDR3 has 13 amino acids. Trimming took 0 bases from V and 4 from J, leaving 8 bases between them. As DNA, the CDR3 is TGTGCCAGCAGCTTGGCGGCATCTTACGAGCAGTACGTC. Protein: CASSLAASYEQYV.

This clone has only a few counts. This CDR3 reads CASSFGPGPHEKLFF. The CDR3 region has the DNA TGTGCCAGCAGCTTTGGACCAGGTCCTCATGAAAAACTGTTTTTT. V gene TRBV7-2 combines with J gene TRBJ1-4; D remains ambiguous. This CDR3 comprises 15 residues. CDR1 is SGHTA, CDR2 FQGNSA, per germline. Trimming took 3 bases from V and 6 from J, leaving 14 bases between them. The whole variable domain, remainder taken from reference TRBV7-2 and TRBJ1-4, is GAGVSQSPSNKVTEKGKDVELRCDPISGHTALYWYRQSLGQGLEFLIYFQGNSAPDKSGLPSDRFSAERTGGSVSTLTIQRTQQEDSAVYLCASSFGPGPHEKLFFGSGTQLSVL.

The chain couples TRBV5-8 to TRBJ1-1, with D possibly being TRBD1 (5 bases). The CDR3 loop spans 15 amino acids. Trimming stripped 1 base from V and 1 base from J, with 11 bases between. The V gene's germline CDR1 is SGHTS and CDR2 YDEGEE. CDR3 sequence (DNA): TGTGCCAGCAGCTTGCCGGGGACTCAGAACACTGAAGCTTTCTTT. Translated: CASSLPGTQNTEAFF.

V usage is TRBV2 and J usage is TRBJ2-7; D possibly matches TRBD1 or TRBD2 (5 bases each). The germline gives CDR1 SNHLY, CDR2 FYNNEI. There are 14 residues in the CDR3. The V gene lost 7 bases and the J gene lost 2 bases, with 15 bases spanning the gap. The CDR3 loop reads CASTLSGQTYEQYF. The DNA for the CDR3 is TGTGCCAGCACCCTTTCGGGGCAAACCTACGAGCAGTACTTC.

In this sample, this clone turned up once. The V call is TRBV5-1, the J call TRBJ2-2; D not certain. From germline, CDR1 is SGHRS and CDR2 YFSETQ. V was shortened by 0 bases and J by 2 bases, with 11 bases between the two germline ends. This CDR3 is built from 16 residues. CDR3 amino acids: CASSLVLGRNTGELFF. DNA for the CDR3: TGCGCCAGCAGCTTGGTGTTGGGCAGAAACACCGGGGAGCTGTTTTTT.

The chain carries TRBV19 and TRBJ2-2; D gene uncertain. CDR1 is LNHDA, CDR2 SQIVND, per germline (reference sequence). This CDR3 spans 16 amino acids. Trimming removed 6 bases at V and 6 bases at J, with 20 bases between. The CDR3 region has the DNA TGTGCCAGTAGCCCTATCCCGTTAGTCTCCGCCGGGGAGCTGTTTTTT. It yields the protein CASSPIPLVSAGELFF.

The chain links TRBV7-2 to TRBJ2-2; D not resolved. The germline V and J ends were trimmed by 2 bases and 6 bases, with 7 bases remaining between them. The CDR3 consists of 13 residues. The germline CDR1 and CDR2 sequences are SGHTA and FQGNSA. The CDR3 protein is CASSLPTPGELFF. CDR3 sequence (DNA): TGTGCCAGCAGCTTACCGACCCCCGGGGAGCTGTTTTTT.

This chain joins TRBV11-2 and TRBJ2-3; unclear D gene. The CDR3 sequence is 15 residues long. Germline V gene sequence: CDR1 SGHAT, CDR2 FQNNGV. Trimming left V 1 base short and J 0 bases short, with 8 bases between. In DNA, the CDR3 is TGTGCCAGCAGCTTAGTGGTCCGGAGCACAGATACGCAGTATTTT. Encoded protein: CASSLVVRSTDTQYF.

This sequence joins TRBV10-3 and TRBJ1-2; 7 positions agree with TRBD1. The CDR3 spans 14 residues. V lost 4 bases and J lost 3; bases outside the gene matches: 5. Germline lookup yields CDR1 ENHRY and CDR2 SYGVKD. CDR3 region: CAISADRLDYGYTF. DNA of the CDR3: TGTGCCATCAGTGCGGACAGGCTTGACTATGGCTACACCTTC.

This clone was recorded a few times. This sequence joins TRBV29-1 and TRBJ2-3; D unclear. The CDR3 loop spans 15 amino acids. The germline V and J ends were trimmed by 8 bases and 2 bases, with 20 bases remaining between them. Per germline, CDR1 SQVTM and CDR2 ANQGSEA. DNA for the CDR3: TGCAGCCTTCGCTTGAGGCTACCAAACACAGATACGCAGTATTTT. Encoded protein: CSLRLRLPNTDTQYF.

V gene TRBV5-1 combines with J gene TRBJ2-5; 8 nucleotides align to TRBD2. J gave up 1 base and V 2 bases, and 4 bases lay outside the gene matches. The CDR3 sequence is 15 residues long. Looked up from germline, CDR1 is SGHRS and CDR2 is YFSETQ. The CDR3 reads CASSFERGPQETQYF. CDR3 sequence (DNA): TGCGCCAGCAGCTTTGAGCGGGGGCCCCAAGAGACCCAGTACTTC.

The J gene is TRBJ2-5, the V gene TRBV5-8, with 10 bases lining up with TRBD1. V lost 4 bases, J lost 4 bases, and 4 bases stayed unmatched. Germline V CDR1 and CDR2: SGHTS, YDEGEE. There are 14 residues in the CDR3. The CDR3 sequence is CASSPDRGRETQYF. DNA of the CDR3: TGTGCCAGCAGCCCTGACAGGGGGCGAGAGACCCAGTACTTC.

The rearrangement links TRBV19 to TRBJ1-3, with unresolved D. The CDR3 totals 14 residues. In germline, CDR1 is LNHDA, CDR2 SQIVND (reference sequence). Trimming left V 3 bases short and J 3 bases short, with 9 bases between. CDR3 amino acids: CASSMRRSGNTIYF. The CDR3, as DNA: TGTGCCAGTAGTATGAGGAGAAGTGGAAACACCATATATTTT.